This TCR beta chain was profiled in a study of T cells after yellow fever vaccination. Study results and caveats: Abundant contaminating clonotypes from the bulk population could appear in FACS-sorted repertoires.

This CDR3 has 16 residues. Germline loops: CDR1 SGHDT, CDR2 YYEEEE. The trim removed 0 bases at V and 0 bases at J, leaving 5 bases unmatched. This clonotype was detected many times. Antigen specificity is unknown. TCRdb recomputed calls from the 5' RACE reads with MiXCR, one row per CDR3 protein. The table lists 300,000 to 450,000 distinct CDR3 sequences, around 6.4% of them singletons, with about 15% in the top ten. The specimen comprised PBMCs, sampled 5 days after the yellow fever booster vaccination. The TCR was taken from a young man who received the YFV17D yellow fever vaccine. The J gene is TRBJ2-7, the V gene TRBV5-6, with TRBD2 identical over 8 bases. CDR3 nucleotides: TGTGCCAGCAGCTTGGCGGGGGGGACAATCTCCTACGAGCAGTACTTC. It translates to CASSLAGGTISYEQYF.